These T cell receptor beta chains were read from a single sample in a study of T-cell reconstitution after alpha-beta-depleted transplantation in children. TCRdb re-called the PCR reads through MiXCR, storing one row per CDR3 protein. The sample shows 700,000 to 950,000 distinct CDR3 sequences, roughly 16% of them seen only once. Sequenced here: PBMCs, mostly from graft donor cells, sampled 360 days after TCRalphabeta/CD19-depleted stem cell transplant. These receptors all come from a male patient under 18 who had a stem cell transplant for acute lymphoblastic leukemia, so the T cells may come from the graft donor. Each CDR3 is given with its conserved first and last residue. The D gene is left open where the match is weak. Part of the rows lack a size; the others show once, few, many or a class for expanded clones.

>TRBV9|many|TRBJ1-4|-
TGTGCCAGCAGCGTAGGAAGGAGCCGCTTAGAAAAACTGTTTTTT
CASSVGRSRLEKLFF
>TRBV20-1|many|TRBJ2-3|TRBD2
TGCAGTGCTAGCCCTAGCGGCCTCTTCCTTGAAATTTCAGATACGCAGTATTTT
CSASPSGLFLEISDTQYF
>TRBV7-6|-|TRBJ2-7|TRBD2
TGTGCCAGCAGCTTATCCGGCGGGAGGGCCGAGGAGCAGTACTTC
CASSLSGGRAEEQYF
>TRBV20-1|few|TRBJ2-3|TRBD2
TGCAGTGCTAGAATTCCGCTAGCGGGAGTCTTGACGGGCACAGATACGCAGTATTTT
CSARIPLAGVLTGTDTQYF
>TRBV24-1|-|TRBJ2-1|-
TGTGCCACCGCTGCCGGGTCCTCCAATGAGCAGTTCTTC
CATAAGSSNEQFF
>TRBV6-1|few|TRBJ1-3|TRBD1
TGTGCCAGCAGCCACGGAGGACAGGGGAGACGAAACACCATATATTTT
CASSHGGQGRRNTIYF
>TRBV15|many|TRBJ2-1|-
TGTGCCACCAGCAGAGCGGACAGCAATGAGCAGTTCTTC
CATSRADSNEQFF
>TRBV5-1|-|TRBJ2-1|TRBD2
TGCGCCAGCAGCTTGGAGGGACTATACTACGATGAGCAGTTCTTC
CASSLEGLYYDEQFF
>TRBV27|few|TRBJ2-7|-
TGTGCCAGCAGTTTATTCCTGGGACGCCTACCCTACGAGCAGTACTTC
CASSLFLGRLPYEQYF
>TRBV11-1|-|TRBJ2-7|-
TGTGCCAGCAGCTTAGGACTACTAGCCTACGAGCAGTACTTC
CASSLGLLAYEQYF
>TRBV10-3|many|TRBJ2-7|-
TGTGCCACCCTTCGAGAGGGCTCCTACGAGCAGTACTTC
CATLREGSYEQYF
>TRBV25-1|-|TRBJ2-7|-
TGTGCCAGCAGTGAATTGGGTAGCTCCGACGAGCAGTACTTC
CASSELGSSDEQYF
>TRBV7-9|-|TRBJ1-1|-
TGTGCCAGCAGCTCATACGGGACGTTGAACACTGAAGCTTTCTTT
CASSSYGTLNTEAFF
>TRBV6-5|few|TRBJ2-5|TRBD2
TGTGCCAGCAGCCAGCTAGCGGGCGTCCAAGAGACCCAGTACTTC
CASSQLAGVQETQYF
>TRBV7-7|few|TRBJ2-2|-
TGTGCCAGCCAGCTTGGCCGAAACACCGGGGAGCTGTTTTTT
CASQLGRNTGELFF
>TRBV24-1|-|TRBJ2-1|TRBD2
TGTGCCACCAGTGATTTTGGACTAGCGGATTACAATGAGCAGTTCTTC
CATSDFGLADYNEQFF
>TRBV13|-|TRBJ1-2|TRBD1
TGTGCCAGCAGCTTAGGCCTCCCGGACAGGGGGCAGGGCTACACCTTC
CASSLGLPDRGQGYTF
>TRBV10-3|-|TRBJ1-2|TRBD1
TGTGCCATCAGCGCCGGGACAGGTTTGAGGGCTGGCTACACCTTC
CAISAGTGLRAGYTF
>TRBV12-3/TRBV12-4|many|TRBJ2-7|TRBD1
TGTGCCAGCAGTTTAGGGGACAGGGGGAACGAGCAGTACTTC
CASSLGDRGNEQYF
>TRBV3-1|-|TRBJ2-3|-
TGTGCCAGCATGAGGGTGGACACAGATACGCAGTATTTT
CASMRVDTDTQYF
>TRBV29-1|few|TRBJ2-7|TRBD1
TGCAGCGTTGAAAGACAGGGGGTCGGCTACGAGCAGTACTTC
CSVERQGVGYEQYF
>TRBV7-9|-|TRBJ2-1|TRBD2
TGTGCCAGTGGGACTAGCGGAAACAATGAGCAGTTCTTC
CASGTSGNNEQFF
>TRBV2|few|TRBJ2-1|-
TGTGCCAGCAGGGGGGTAGCGGATCCCTCCTACAATGAGCAGTTCTTC
CASRGVADPSYNEQFF
>TRBV20-1|-|TRBJ2-3|-
TGCAGTGCTAGGTCACAGGGCTTTAGCACAGATACGCAGTATTTT
CSARSQGFSTDTQYF
>TRBV3-1|once|TRBJ2-5|-
TGTGCCAGCAGCCTCCGAGGGGCGGGAGTCAGGGGACTCCAAGAGACCCAGTACTTC
CASSLRGAGVRGLQETQYF
>TRBV24-1|few|TRBJ2-7|TRBD2
TGTGCCACCAGTGATAGGGCTAGCGGGAGGCAGGACGAGCAGTACTTC
CATSDRASGRQDEQYF
>TRBV18|many|TRBJ2-5|-
TGTGCCAGCTCACCGCTGAGCCAAGAGACCCAGTACTTC
CASSPLSQETQYF
>TRBV6-5|many|TRBJ2-2|TRBD1
TGTGCCAGCAGTTACGGACAGGGAGCGAACACCGGGGAGCTGTTTTTT
CASSYGQGANTGELFF
>TRBV19|-|TRBJ1-4|TRBD1
TGTGCCAGTAGTCCTACGGACAGGGGGCGTGAAAAACTGTTTTTT
CASSPTDRGREKLFF
>TRBV7-8|few|TRBJ2-7|TRBD2
TGTGCCAGCAGCTTGGGGGGAGGGCCTTTCGACGAGCAGTACTTC
CASSLGGGPFDEQYF
>TRBV6-1|-|TRBJ1-5|-
TGTGCCAGCAGCCCCCGGGGCAGCCTAAATCAGCCCCAGCATTTT
CASSPRGSLNQPQHF
>TRBV7-3|-|TRBJ2-1|-
TGTGCCAGCAGCTTAACGGCAGGGGTGAATGAGCAGTTCTTC
CASSLTAGVNEQFF
>TRBV20-1|many|TRBJ2-3|-
TGCAGTGCAGGGAAAATCACAGATACGCAGTATTTT
CSAGKITDTQYF
>TRBV5-1|-|TRBJ2-3|TRBD2
TGCGCCAGCAGCTTTAGAGTAGCGGGAGGGCCCGGCACAGATACGCAGTATTTT
CASSFRVAGGPGTDTQYF
>TRBV4-2|few|TRBJ2-1|TRBD2
TGTGCCAGCAGCCCGGAGTACCCGCTAGCGGGAGGATACAATGAGCAGTTCTTC
CASSPEYPLAGGYNEQFF